The clone carrying this T cell receptor beta chain appeared a single time. The target antigen is unknown. Donors were healthy HIV-negative adults without recently reported acute infections or vaccinations. The data derive from a study of shared clonotypes between healthy human individuals. CDR3 length equals 15 residues. Germline lookup yields CDR1 MDHEN and CDR2 SYDVKM. With 1 base removed from V and 3 bases from J, the gap between germline ends came to 10 bases. Assay: immunoSEQ multiplex PCR; the TCRdb copy retains only in-frame clones and omits some. The sample holds around 500,000 clones, approximately 80% seen once. General study points: Clonotype sharing among donors was expected to depend on sequencing depth.

The origin of this receptor is a woman aged 40 to 55 in good health. Some clones in this sample may be carry-over from other donors' samples. Sequenced material: PBMCs. V gene TRBV28 combines with J gene TRBJ1-5; D unclear. CDR3 in amino acids: CASSLSWQNNQPQHF. CDR3 DNA: TGTGCCAGCAGTTTATCCTGGCAGAACAATCAGCCCCAGCATTTT.